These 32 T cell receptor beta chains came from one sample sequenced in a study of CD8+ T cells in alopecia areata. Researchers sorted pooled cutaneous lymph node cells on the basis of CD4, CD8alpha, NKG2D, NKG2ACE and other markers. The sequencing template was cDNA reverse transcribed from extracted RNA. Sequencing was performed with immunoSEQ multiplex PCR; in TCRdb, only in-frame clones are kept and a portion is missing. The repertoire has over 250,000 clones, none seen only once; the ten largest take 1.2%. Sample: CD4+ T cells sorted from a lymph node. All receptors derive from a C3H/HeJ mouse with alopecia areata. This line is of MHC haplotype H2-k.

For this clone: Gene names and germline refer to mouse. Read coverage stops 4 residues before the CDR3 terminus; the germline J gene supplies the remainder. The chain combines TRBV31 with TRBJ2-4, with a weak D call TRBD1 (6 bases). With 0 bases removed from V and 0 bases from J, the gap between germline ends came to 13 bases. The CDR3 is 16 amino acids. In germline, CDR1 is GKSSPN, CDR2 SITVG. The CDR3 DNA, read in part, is TGTGCCTGGAGTCTAGCCAGGGGCTCTAGTCAAAAC. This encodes CAWSLARGSSQN. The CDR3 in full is CAWSLARGSSQNTLYF.

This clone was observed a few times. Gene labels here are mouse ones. CDR3 loop: CASSGWGGAGAETLYF. Partial CDR3 DNA: TGTGCCAGCAGTGGCTGGGGGGGCGCGGGTGCAGAA. The chain links TRBV13-3 to TRBJ2-3; TRBD2 matches at 10 bases. The read is 4 residues too short to cover the CDR3 end, so that end is filled in from the germline J gene. The V segment lost 3 bases and the J segment 1 base; nucleotides outside the gene matches: 5. The CDR3 runs 16 residues. Per the germline V gene, CDR1 is NNHDY and CDR2 is SYVADS.

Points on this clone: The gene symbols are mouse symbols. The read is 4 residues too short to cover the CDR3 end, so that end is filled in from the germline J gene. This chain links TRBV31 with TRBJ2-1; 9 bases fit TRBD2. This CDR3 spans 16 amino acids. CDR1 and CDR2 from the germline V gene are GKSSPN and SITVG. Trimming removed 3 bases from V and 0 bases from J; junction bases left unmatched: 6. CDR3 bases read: TGTGCCTGGAGCTCCGGACTGGGGAATAACTATGCT. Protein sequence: CAWSSGLGNNYA. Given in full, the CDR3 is CAWSSGLGNNYAEQFF.

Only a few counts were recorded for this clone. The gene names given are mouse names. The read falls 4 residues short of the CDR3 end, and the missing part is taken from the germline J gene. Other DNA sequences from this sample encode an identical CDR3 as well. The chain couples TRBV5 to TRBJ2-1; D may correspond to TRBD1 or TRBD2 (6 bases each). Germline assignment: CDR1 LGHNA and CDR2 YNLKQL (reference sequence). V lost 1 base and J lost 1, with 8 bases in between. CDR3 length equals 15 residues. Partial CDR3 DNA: TGTGCCAGCAGCCAAGGGGGGCCAAACTATGCT. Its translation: CASSQGGPNYA. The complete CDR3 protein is CASSQGGPNYAEQFF.

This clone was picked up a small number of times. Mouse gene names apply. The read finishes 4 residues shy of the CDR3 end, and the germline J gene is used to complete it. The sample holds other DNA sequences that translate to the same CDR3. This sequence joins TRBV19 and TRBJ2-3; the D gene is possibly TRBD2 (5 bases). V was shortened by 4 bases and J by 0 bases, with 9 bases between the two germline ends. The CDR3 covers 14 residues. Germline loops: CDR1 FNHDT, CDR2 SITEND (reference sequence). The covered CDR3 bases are TGTGCCAGCAGTTGGGGTTCTAGTGCAGAA. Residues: CASSWGSSAE. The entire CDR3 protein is CASSWGSSAETLYF.

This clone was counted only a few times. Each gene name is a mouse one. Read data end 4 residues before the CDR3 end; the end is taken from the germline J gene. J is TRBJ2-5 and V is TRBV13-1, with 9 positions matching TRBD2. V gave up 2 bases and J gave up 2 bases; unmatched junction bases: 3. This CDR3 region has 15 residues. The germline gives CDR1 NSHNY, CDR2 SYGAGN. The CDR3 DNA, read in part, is TGTGCCAGCAGTGACTGGGGGGGTCTCCAAGAC. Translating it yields CASSDWGGLQD. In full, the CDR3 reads CASSDWGGLQDTQYF.

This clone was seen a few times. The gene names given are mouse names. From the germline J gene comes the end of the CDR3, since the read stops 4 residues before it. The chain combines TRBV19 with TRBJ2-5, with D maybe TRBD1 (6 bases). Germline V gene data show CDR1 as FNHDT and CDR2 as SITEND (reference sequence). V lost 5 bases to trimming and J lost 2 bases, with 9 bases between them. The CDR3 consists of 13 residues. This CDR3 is CASRTGSQDTQYF. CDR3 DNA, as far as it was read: TGTGCCAGCAGAACAGGGTCCCAAGAC.

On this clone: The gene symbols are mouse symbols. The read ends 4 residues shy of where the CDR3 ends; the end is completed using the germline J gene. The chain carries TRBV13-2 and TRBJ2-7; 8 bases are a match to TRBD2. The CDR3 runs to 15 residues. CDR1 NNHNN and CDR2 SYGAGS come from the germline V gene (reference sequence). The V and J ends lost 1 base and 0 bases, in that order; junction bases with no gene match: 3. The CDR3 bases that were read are TGTGCCAGCGGTGATTACTGGGGGAGCTCCTAT. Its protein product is CASGDYWGSSY. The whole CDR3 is CASGDYWGSSYEQYF.

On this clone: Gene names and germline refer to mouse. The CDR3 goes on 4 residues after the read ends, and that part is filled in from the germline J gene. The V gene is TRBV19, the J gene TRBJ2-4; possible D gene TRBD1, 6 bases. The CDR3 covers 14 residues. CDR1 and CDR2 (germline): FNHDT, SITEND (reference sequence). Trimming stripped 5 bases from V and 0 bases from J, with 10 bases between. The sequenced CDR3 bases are TGTGCCAGCAGAACAGGGCGTAGTCAAAAC. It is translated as CASRTGRSQN. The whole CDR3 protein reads CASRTGRSQNTLYF.

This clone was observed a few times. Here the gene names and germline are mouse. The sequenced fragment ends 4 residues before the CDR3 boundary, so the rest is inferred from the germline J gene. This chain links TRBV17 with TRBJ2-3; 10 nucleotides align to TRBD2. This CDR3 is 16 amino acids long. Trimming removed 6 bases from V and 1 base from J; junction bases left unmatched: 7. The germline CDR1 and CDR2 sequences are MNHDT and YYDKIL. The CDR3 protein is CASSAGGARGAETLYF. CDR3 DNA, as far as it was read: TGTGCTAGCAGCGCTGGGGGGGCGCGGGGTGCAGAA.

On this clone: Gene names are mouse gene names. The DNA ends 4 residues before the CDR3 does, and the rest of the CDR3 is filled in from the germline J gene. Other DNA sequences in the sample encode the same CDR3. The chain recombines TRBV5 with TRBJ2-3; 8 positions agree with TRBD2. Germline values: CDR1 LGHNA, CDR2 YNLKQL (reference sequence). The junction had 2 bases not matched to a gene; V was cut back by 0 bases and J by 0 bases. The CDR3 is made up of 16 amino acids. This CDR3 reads CASSQDWGASAETLYF. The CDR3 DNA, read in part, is TGTGCCAGCAGCCAAGACTGGGGGGCGAGTGCAGAA.

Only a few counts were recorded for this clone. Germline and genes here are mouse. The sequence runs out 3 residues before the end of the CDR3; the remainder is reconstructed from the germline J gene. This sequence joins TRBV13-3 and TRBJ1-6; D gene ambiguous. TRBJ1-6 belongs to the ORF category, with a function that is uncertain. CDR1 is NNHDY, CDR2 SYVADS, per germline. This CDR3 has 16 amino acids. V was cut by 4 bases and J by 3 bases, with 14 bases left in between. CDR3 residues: CASSPPLTSYNSPLYF. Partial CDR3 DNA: TGTGCCAGCAGTCCTCCCCTGACAAGCTATAATTCGCCC.

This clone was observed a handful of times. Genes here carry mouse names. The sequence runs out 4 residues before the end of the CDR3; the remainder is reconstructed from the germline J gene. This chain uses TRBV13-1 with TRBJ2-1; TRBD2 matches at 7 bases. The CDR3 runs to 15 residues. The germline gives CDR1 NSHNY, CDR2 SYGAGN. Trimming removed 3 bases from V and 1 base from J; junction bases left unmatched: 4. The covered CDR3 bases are TGTGCCAGCAGTGCCCGGGGGGGGAACTATGCT. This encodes CASSARGGNYA. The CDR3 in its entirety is CASSARGGNYAEQFF.

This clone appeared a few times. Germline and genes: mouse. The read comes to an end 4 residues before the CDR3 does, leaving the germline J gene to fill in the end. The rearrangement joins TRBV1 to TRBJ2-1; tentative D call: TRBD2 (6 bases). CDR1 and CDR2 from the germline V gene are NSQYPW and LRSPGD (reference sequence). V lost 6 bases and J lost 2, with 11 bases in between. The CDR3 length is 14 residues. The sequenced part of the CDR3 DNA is TGCACCTGCAGACACTGGGCGGACTATGCT. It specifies CTCRHWADYA. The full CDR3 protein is CTCRHWADYAEQFF. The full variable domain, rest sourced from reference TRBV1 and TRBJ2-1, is VTLLEQNPRWRLVPRGQAVNLRCILKNSQYPWMSWYQQDLQKQLQWLFTLRSPGDKEVKSLPGADYLATRVTDTELRLQVANMSQGRTLYCTCRHWADYAEQFFGPGTRLTVL.

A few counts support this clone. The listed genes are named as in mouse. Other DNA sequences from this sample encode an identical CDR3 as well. The CDR3 loop is CASSIRTGGQDTQYF. Incomplete CDR3 DNA: TGTGCCAGCAGTATCCGGACAGGGGGACAAGAC. V gene TRBV19 combines with J gene TRBJ2-5; TRBD1 agrees at 10 bases. The DNA ends 4 residues before the CDR3 does, and the rest of the CDR3 is filled in from the germline J gene. The trim removed 2 bases at V and 3 bases at J, leaving 3 bases unmatched. The germline V gene encodes CDR1 FNHDT and CDR2 SITEND (reference sequence). The CDR3 sequence is 15 residues long.

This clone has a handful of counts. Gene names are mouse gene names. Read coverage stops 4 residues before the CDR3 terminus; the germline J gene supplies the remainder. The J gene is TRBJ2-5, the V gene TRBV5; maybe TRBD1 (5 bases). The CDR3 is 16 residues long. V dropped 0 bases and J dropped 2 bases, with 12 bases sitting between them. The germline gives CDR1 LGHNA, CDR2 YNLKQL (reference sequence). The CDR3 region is CASSQDEQGGQDTQYF. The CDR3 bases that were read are TGTGCCAGCAGCCAAGATGAGCAGGGCGGCCAAGAC.

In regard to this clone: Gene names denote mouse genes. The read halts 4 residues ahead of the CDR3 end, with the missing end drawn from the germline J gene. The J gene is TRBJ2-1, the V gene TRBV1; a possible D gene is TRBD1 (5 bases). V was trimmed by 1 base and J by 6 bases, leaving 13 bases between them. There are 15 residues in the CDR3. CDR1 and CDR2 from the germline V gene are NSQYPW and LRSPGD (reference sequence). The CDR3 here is CTCSAVGESLAEQFF. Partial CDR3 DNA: TGCACCTGCAGTGCAGTAGGGGAGTCGCTTGCT.

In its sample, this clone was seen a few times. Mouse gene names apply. The DNA read from the CDR3 is TGTGCCAGCAGGAATATGGGGGGGAACCAAGAC. Translation gives CASRNMGGNQD. The entire CDR3 is CASRNMGGNQDTQYF. This chain uses TRBV19 with TRBJ2-5; 8 nucleotides line up with TRBD2. The read gets to within 4 residues of the CDR3 end, and the germline J gene fills in the rest. The V gene end was trimmed by 5 bases and the J gene end by 0 bases; junction bases not matched to a gene: 5. There are 15 residues in the CDR3. The germline V gene has CDR1 FNHDT and CDR2 SITEND (reference sequence).

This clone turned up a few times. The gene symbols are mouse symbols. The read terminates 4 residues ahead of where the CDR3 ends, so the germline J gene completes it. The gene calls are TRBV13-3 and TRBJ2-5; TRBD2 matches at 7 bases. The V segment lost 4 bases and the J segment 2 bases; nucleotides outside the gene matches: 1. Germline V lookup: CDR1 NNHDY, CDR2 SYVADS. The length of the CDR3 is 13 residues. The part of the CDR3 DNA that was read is TGTGCCAGCAGTCTGGGGGTCCAAGAC. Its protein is CASSLGVQD. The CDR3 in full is CASSLGVQDTQYF.

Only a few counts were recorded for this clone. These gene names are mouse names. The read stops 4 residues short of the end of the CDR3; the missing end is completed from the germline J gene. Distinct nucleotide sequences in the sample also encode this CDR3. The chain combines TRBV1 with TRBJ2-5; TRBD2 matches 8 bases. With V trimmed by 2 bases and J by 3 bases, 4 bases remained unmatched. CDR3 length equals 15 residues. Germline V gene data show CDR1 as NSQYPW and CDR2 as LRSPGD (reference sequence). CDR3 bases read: TGCACCTGCAGTGCACCCTCTGGGGGGCAAGAC. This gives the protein CTCSAPSGGQD. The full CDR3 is CTCSAPSGGQDTQYF.

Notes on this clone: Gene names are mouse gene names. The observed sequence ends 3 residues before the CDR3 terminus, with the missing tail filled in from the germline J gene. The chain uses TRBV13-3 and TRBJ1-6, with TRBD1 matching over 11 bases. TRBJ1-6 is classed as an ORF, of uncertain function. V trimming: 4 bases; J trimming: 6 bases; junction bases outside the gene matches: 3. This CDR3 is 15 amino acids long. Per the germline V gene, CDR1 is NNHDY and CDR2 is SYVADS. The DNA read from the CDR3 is TGTGCCAGCAGTCTTGGGACAGGGGGTAATTCGCCC. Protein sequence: CASSLGTGGNSP. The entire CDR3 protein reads CASSLGTGGNSPLYF.

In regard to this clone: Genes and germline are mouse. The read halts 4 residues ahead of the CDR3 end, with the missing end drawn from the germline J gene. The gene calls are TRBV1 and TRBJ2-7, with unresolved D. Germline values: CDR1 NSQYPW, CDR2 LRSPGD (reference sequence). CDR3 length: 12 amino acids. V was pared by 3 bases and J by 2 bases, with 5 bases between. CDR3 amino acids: CTCSASAYEQYF. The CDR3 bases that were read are TGCACCTGCAGTGCCTCAGCCTAT.

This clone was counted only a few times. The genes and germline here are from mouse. Partial CDR3 DNA: TGTGCCAGCGGTCAGGGGGCGCAT. This sequence encodes CASGQGAH. The whole CDR3 is CASGQGAHEQYF. The V and J genes are TRBV19 and TRBJ2-7, with 8 bases lining up with TRBD1. The sequenced fragment ends 4 residues before the CDR3 boundary, so the rest is inferred from the germline J gene. Germline V gene data show CDR1 as FNHDT and CDR2 as SITEND (reference sequence). The CDR3 loop spans 12 amino acids. Full variable domain (rest looked up from reference TRBV19 and TRBJ2-7): GGIITQTPKFLIGQEGQKLTLKCQQNFNHDTMYWYRQDSGKGLRLIYYSITENDLQKGDLSEGYDASREKKSSFSLTVTSAQKNEMAVFLCASGQGAHEQYFGPGTRLTVL.

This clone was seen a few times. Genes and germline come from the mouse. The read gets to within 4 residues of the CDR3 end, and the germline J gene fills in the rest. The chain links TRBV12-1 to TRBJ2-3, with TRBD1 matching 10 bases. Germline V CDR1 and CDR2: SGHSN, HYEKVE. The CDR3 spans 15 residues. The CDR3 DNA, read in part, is TGTGCCAGCTCTTTGACAGGGGGCGAGGAAGAA. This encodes CASSLTGGEEE. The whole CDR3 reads CASSLTGGEEETLYF.

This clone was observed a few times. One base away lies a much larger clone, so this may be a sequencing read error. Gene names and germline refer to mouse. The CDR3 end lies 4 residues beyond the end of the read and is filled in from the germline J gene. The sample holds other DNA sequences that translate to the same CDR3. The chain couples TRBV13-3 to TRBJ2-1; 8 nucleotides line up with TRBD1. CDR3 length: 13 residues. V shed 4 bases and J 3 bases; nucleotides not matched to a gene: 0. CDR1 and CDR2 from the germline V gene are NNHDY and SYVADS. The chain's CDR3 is CASSTGGYAEQFF. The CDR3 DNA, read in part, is TGTGCCAGCAGTACAGGGGGCTATGCT.

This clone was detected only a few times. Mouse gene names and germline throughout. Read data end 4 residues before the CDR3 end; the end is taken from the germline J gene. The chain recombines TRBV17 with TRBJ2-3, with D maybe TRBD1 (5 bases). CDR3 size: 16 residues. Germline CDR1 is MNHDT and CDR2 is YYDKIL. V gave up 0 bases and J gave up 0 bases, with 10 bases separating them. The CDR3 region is CASSRDPTASAETLYF. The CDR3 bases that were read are TGTGCTAGCAGTAGAGACCCGACAGCTAGTGCAGAA.

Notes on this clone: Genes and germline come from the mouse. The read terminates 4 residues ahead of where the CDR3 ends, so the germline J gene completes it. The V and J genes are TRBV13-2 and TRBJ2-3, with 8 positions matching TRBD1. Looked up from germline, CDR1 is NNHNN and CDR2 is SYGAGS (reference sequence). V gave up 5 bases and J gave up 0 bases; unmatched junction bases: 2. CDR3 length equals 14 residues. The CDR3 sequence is CASGRTGSAETLYF. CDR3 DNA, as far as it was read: TGTGCCAGCGGGCGGACAGGGAGTGCAGAA.

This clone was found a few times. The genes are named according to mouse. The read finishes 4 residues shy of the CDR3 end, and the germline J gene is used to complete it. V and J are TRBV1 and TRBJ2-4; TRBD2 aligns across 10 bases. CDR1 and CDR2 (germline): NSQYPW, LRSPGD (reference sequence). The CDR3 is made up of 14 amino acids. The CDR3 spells CTCSAGLGGNTLYF. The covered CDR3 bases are TGCACCTGCAGTGCAGGACTGGGGGGAAAC.

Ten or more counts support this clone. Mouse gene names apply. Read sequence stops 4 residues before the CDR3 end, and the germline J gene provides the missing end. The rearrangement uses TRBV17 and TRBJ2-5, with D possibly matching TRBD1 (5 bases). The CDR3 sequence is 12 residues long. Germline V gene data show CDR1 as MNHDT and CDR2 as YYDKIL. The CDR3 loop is CASRDREDTQYF. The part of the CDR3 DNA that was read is TGTGCTAGCAGAGACAGAGAAGAC.

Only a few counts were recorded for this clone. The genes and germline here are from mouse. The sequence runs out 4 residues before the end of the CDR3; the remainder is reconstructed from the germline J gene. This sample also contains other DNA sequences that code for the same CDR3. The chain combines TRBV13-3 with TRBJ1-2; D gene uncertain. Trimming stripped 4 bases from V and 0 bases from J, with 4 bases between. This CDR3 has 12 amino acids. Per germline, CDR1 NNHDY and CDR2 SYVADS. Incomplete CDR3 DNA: TGTGCCAGCAGTCTGACAAACTCC. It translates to CASSLTNS. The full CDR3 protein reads CASSLTNSDYTF.

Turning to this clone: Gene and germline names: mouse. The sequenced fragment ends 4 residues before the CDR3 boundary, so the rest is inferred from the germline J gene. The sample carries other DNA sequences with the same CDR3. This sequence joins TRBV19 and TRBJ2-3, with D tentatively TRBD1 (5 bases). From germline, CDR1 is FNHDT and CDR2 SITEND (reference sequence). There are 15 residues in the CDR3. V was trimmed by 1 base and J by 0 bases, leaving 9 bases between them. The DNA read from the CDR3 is TGTGCCAGCAGTATACCAGGGTCTAGTGCAGAA. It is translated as CASSIPGSSAE. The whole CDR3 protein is CASSIPGSSAETLYF.

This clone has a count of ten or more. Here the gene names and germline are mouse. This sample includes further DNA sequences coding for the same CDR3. The DNA read from the CDR3 is TGCACCTGCAGTGCAGATGGAAACTCC. It codes for CTCSADGNS. The complete CDR3 sequence is CTCSADGNSDYTF. The rearrangement joins TRBV1 to TRBJ1-2; D is undetermined. Coverage ceases 4 residues before the CDR3 finishes, and the germline J gene fills in the end. Per germline, CDR1 NSQYPW and CDR2 LRSPGD (reference sequence). V was clipped by 0 bases and J by 1 base, with 3 bases between them. This CDR3 is 13 amino acids long.